The present T cell receptor (beta chain) was sequenced within a study of graft-versus-host responses after intestinal transplantation. Background on the study: Anti-thymocyte globulin served as induction for all recipients, who then took tacrolimus and steroids for about 3 years.

Concerning this clone itself: Its cognate antigen is unknown.

Germline CDR1 reads MGHRA; CDR2 reads YSYEKL. The CDR3 totals 16 residues. Trimming took 4 bases from V and 3 from J, leaving 17 bases between them. Method: immunoSEQ multiplex PCR; TCRdb's copy keeps in-frame clones and lacks some. The table shows about 89,000 clones, with roughly 92% occurring only once. This clonotype was sampled from a human donor who received an intestinal transplant. This specimen consisted of unstimulated CD4+ T cells sorted from spleen or lymph node cells, obtained before intestinal transplant. The genes are TRBV4-1 and TRBJ2-3; a weak D match, TRBD2 (6 bases). The CDR3 sequence is CASSRWGLARTDTQYF. The CDR3, as DNA: TGCGCCAGCAGCCGATGGGGCCTAGCGAGGACAGATACGCAGTATTTT.